The rows below give T cell receptor beta chains drawn from one sample of a study of read filtering for tumor transcriptome and immune sequencing. Via MiXCR, TCRdb re-called the reads, giving one row per CDR3 protein. The sample shows approximately 40,000 distinct CDR3 sequences, roughly an eighth of them seen only once. Sequenced: a population of CD138-negative cells sorted from bone marrow. These receptors all come from a donor at least 40 years old with multiple myeloma. Each CDR3 is given with its conserved first and last residue. A D gene is named only where the DNA matches it firmly. Rows may omit the clone size; those that give it use once, few, many or a size class.

j_call v_call d_call clone_size cdr3_aa cdr3_nt
TRBJ2-5 TRBV12-3/TRBV12-4 TRBD2 few CASSLVLGREETQYF TGTGCCAGCAGTTTAGTACTCGGGAGGGAAGAGACCCAGTACTTC
TRBJ2-1 TRBV25-1 - many CASSRESSYNEQFF TGTGCCAGCAGTCGTGAAAGCTCCTACAATGAGCAGTTCTTC
TRBJ2-1 TRBV7-2 - - CASSLGSRPSFYNEQFF TGTGCCAGCAGCTTAGGATCCCGCCCGAGTTTCTACAATGAGCAGTTCTTC
TRBJ1-3 TRBV7-6 - few CASSLAGTSGNTIYF TGTGCCAGCAGCTTAGCGGGCACCTCTGGAAACACCATATATTTT
TRBJ1-5 TRBV20-1 - many CSARDGGQPSNQPQHF TGCAGTGCTAGAGATGGCGGACAACCTAGCAATCAGCCCCAGCATTTT
TRBJ2-3 TRBV28 TRBD2 many CASSFRTSGSTDTQYF TGTGCCAGCAGTTTTAGGACTAGCGGGAGCACAGATACGCAGTATTTT
TRBJ2-5 TRBV5-5 - many CASSSGPDGVETQYF TGTGCCAGCAGCAGCGGGCCGGACGGAGTCGAGACCCAGTACTTC
TRBJ2-1 TRBV7-2 - many CASRPPSYNEQFF TGTGCCAGCAGACCACCCTCCTACAATGAGCAGTTCTTC
TRBJ2-7 TRBV7-2 TRBD2 few CASSHSGSGYEQYF TGTGCCAGCAGCCATAGCGGGAGCGGCTACGAGCAGTACTTC
TRBJ2-1 TRBV12-3/TRBV12-4 TRBD1 - CASRSGTGGTRQLF TGTGCCAGCAGATCCGGGACAGGGGGCACTAGACAGCTCTTC
TRBJ2-3 TRBV12-3/TRBV12-4 - few CASGGGLRGSTDTQYF TGTGCCAGCGGGGGGGGGCTACGGGGGAGCACAGATACGCAGTATTTT
TRBJ2-3 TRBV6-4 TRBD2 - CASSDASGSTDTRYF TGTGCCAGCAGTGACGCTAGCGGGAGCACAGATACGCGGTATTTT
TRBJ2-5 TRBV7-9 - - CASSLPGEETQYF TGTGCCAGCAGCTTGCCAGGGGAAGAGACCCAGTACTTC
TRBJ2-5 TRBV5-5 - - CASSAGHREGTQYF TGTGCCAGCAGCGCCGGCCACAGAGAAGGGACCCAGTACTTC
TRBJ2-5 TRBV5-1 - many CASSWNVGETQYF TGCGCCAGCAGCTGGAACGTAGGGGAGACCCAGTACTTC
TRBJ2-1 TRBV29-1 TRBD2 many CSVASGPEQFF TGCAGCGTGGCTAGCGGGCCCGAGCAGTTCTTC
TRBJ2-7 TRBV7-2 TRBD2 many CASSLSGGGEQYF TGTGCCAGCAGCCTAAGCGGGGGGGGCGAGCAGTACTTC
TRBJ1-5 TRBV19 TRBD1 - CASRGQGVSGNQPQHF TGTGCCAGTAGAGGACAGGGGGTTTCGGGCAATCAGCCCCAGCATTTT
TRBJ2-1 TRBV7-2 - medium-sized CASSPRPPGLLQIHEQFF TGTGCCAGCAGCCCCAGACCGCCGGGACTCCTACAAATCCATGAGCAGTTCTTC
TRBJ2-1 TRBV7-9 - many CASSSREAPGEQFF TGTGCCAGCAGCTCACGGGAAGCCCCAGGGGAGCAGTTCTTC
TRBJ2-6 TRBV6-6 TRBD1 many CASSYQLPGQGAAGANVLTF TGTGCCAGCAGTTATCAGCTACCGGGGCAGGGGGCGGCTGGGGCCAACGTCCTGACTTTC
TRBJ2-3 TRBV5-6 TRBD2 many CASTKLGGRATDTQYF TGTGCCAGCACCAAGCTCGGCGGGAGGGCTACAGATACGCAGTATTTT
TRBJ2-5 TRBV5-1 TRBD2 many CASSLGSGAGSQETQYF TGCGCCAGCAGCTTGGGATCGGGAGCGGGATCCCAAGAGACCCAGTACTTC
TRBJ2-7 TRBV2 TRBD1 many CASSLSPRQGAYEQYF TGTGCCAGCAGCTTATCTCCTCGACAGGGGGCCTACGAGCAGTACTTC